The 7 T cell receptor beta chains reported below all come from one sample, sequenced in a study of spatial heterogeneity in lung cancer. Study results and limitations: Tumoral mutation counts were tracked by counts of expanded intratumoral alpha and beta TCRs.

What these receptors recognize is not known. TCRdb recomputed calls from the 5' RACE reads with MiXCR, one row per CDR3 protein. The sample has roughly 3,900 distinct CDR3 sequences, around 10% seen once. Time point of the sample: sample taken at primary tumor resection. Sequenced material: lung tumor tissue, taken at surgery. The source is a female donor with early-stage non-small cell lung cancer.

This clonotype qualifies as hyperexpanded. The chain uses TRBV5-1 and TRBJ2-7; the D gene is possibly TRBD1 (6 bases). The ends were cut back, 0 bases at V and 5 bases at J, with 18 bases in the middle. This CDR3 is 16 amino acids long. Germline V gives CDR1 SGHRS, CDR2 YFSETQ. CDR3 sequence: CASSLGMGIQGHEQYF. For the CDR3, the DNA is TGCGCCAGCAGCTTGGGAATGGGAATACAGGGACACGAGCAGTACTTC.

This clonotype is labeled as medium-sized. This chain joins TRBV11-2 and TRBJ2-3; D is uncertain. Deletions cut 6 bases from V and 2 bases from J, with 21 bases between. CDR1 and CDR2 (germline): SGHAT, FQNNGV. The CDR3 has 17 amino acids. The CDR3 region has the DNA TGTGCCAGCAGTCTCTTGATGAGGCAGCGACCCACAGATACGCAGTATTTT. Translation gives CASSLLMRQRPTDTQYF.

This clonotype was detected only a few times. The chain joins TRBV20-1 to TRBJ2-7; 12 bases map to TRBD1. Germline CDR1 DFQATT, CDR2 SNEGSKA (reference sequence). The CDR3 contains 16 residues. J was trimmed by 1 base and V by 0 bases; bases with no gene match: 4. Here the CDR3 reads CSARDQGQGASYEQYF. The CDR3 coding sequence is TGCAGTGCTAGAGATCAGGGACAGGGGGCATCCTACGAGCAGTACTTC.

The rearrangement joins TRBV20-1 to TRBJ1-1; TRBD1 matches 8 bases. The V segment lost 3 bases and the J segment 8 bases; nucleotides outside the gene matches: 11. This CDR3 is 14 amino acids long. The V gene's germline CDR1 is DFQATT and CDR2 SNEGSKA (reference sequence). The CDR3 nucleotides read TGCAGTGCTAGGGAACAGGGGGGCCTACCAGAAGCTTTCTTT. It yields the protein CSAREQGGLPEAFF.

The V gene is TRBV11-3, the J gene TRBJ2-3, with TRBD2 identical over 9 bases. Germline values: CDR1 SGHNT, CDR2 YENEEA. The CDR3 totals 14 residues. Trimming took 5 bases from V and 4 from J; bases not matched to a gene: 4. The CDR3 DNA follows: TGTGCCAGCAGCCCGGGACTAGCTGCAGATACGCAGTATTTT. It yields the protein CASSPGLAADTQYF.

This clonotype ranks as medium-sized (0.01 to 0.1%). The V call is TRBV4-3, the J call TRBJ2-7; 10 bases agree with TRBD1. This CDR3 is 15 amino acids long. Germline V lookup: CDR1 LGHNA, CDR2 YSLEER. With 1 base clipped from V and 3 bases from J, the junction kept 3 bases outside the gene matches. The CDR3 loop reads CASSQGGTGDYEQYF. The CDR3 coding sequence is TGCGCCAGCAGCCAAGGGGGGACAGGGGACTACGAGCAGTACTTC.

Sample share makes this clonotype medium-sized (0.01 to 0.1%). The chain links TRBV6-1 to TRBJ2-2, with TRBD1 as a possible D gene (7 bases). V was trimmed by 5 bases and J by 1 base, leaving 14 bases between them. Germline-derived CDR1 and CDR2 are MNHNS and SASEGT. The CDR3 length is 16 residues. The CDR3 is CASSFSRGENTGELFF. The CDR3 DNA reads TGTGCCAGCAGTTTTTCCAGGGGGGAGAACACCGGGGAGCTGTTTTTT.